The 5 T cell receptor beta chains in this list originate from one sample, sequenced in a study of post-analysis software for immune sequencing data. Study-level results: Controls showed lower frequencies than patients for several TRBV segments, and TRBV5-6, TRBV5-1 and TRBV20-1 were among these.

The antigens of these receptors remain unknown. cDNA libraries for TCR beta contained unique molecular identifiers. TCRdb itself ran the PCR reads through MiXCR, one entry per CDR3 protein. The sample contains fewer than 600,000 distinct CDR3 sequences, 45% of which appear only once. The sequencing input was blood. Receptors originate from a girl aged 5 to 17 with multiple sclerosis.

This chain uses TRBV5-1 with TRBJ2-1; possibly TRBD2 for D (6 bases). CDR1 and CDR2 from the germline V gene are SGHRS and YFSETQ. V lost 0 bases to trimming and J lost 15 bases, with 19 bases between them. The CDR3 runs to 14 residues. CDR3 bases: TGCGCCAGCAGCTTGGGAATGAGGGGCCGACTAGGGTTCTTC. Amino acid sequence: CASSLGMRGRLGFF.

The chain has TRBV7-9 and TRBJ2-7; D call uncertain. V dropped 1 base and J dropped 4 bases, with 5 bases sitting between them. Germline assignment: CDR1 SEHNR and CDR2 FQNEAQ (reference sequence). This CDR3 has 12 amino acids. The CDR3 region has the DNA TGTGCCAGCAGCTTAGTCCAGTACGAGCAGTACTTC. It codes for CASSLVQYEQYF.

The rearrangement links TRBV5-6 to TRBJ2-5, with 7 bases identical to TRBD1. After removal of 3 bases from V and 2 bases from J, the junction contained 7 bases not matched to a gene. The CDR3 has 15 residues. Per germline, CDR1 SGHDT and CDR2 YYEEEE. This CDR3 is CASSSPGTEQETQYF. The CDR3, as DNA: TGTGCCAGCAGCTCCCCCGGGACAGAGCAAGAGACCCAGTACTTC.

The V gene is TRBV7-9, the J gene TRBJ2-5; D may match TRBD1 or TRBD2 (5 bases each). Germline V gene data show CDR1 as SEHNR and CDR2 as FQNEAQ (reference sequence). The V end was cut by 1 base, the J end by 3 bases, with 12 bases between. CDR3 size: 15 residues. In DNA, the CDR3 is TGTGCCAGCAGCTTAGGGCCCGGGGCTGAAGAGACCCAGTACTTC. It encodes CASSLGPGAEETQYF.

This clonotype was detected only a few times. J is TRBJ2-5 and V is TRBV29-1; TRBD1 aligns across 12 bases. CDR1 and CDR2 (germline): SQVTM, ANQGSEA. CDR3 length equals 15 residues. V trimming: 3 bases; J trimming: 4 bases; junction bases outside the gene matches: 6. This chain's CDR3 is CSVEGGQGARETQYF. CDR3 bases: TGCAGCGTTGAGGGGGGACAGGGGGCCCGAGAGACCCAGTACTTC.